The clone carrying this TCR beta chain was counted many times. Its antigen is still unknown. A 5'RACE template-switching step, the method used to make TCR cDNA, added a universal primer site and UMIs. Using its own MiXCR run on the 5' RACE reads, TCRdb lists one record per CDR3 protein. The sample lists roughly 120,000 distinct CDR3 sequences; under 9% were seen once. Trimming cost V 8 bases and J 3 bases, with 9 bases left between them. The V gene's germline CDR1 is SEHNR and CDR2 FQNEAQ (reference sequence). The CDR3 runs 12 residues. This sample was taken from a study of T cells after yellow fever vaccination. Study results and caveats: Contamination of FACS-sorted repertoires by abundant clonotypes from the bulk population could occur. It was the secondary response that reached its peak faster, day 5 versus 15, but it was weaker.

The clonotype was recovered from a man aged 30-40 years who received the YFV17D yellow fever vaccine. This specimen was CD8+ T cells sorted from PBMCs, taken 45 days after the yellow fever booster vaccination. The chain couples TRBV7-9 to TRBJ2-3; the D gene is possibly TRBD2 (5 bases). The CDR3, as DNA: TGTGCCAGCGTGGGAGAGACAGATACGCAGTATTTT. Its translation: CASVGETDTQYF.